Listed below are T cell receptor beta chains from one sample, sequenced in a study of vaccination and CD4 T cells after COVID-19. TCRdb analysed the PCR reads with MiXCR anew, one entry per CDR3 protein. The data show under 15,000 distinct CDR3 sequences, roughly 50% seen once. For these TCRs, the target antigens are not known. This specimen was cultured CD4+ T cells from blood, taken after SARS-CoV-2 vaccination. These receptors all come from a human donor with COVID-19. The CDR3 runs from the conserved cysteine through the conserved F or W. A D gene is named only where the DNA matches it firmly. Not every row has a clone size; where given, it reads once, few, many or a size class.

v_gene	j_gene	d_gene	abundance	CDR3nt	CDR3aa
TRBV15	TRBJ1-2	.	.	TGTGCCACCAGCAGAGATCTGGGTGAGAAGGGCTACACCTTC	CATSRDLGEKGYTF
TRBV19	TRBJ2-4	TRBD2	.	TGTGCCAGTAGTATAGACCGCCGAGCGGGGAACATTCAGTACTTC	CASSIDRRAGNIQYF
TRBV10-3	TRBJ2-7	TRBD1	.	TGTGCCATCAGCCAACAGGGGGCATACTCCTACGAGCAGTACTTC	CAISQQGAYSYEQYF
TRBV20-1	TRBJ1-2	TRBD1	.	TGCAGTGGTCGGACAGGGTATGGCTACACCTTC	CSGRTGYGYTF
TRBV6-1	TRBJ1-1	.	few	TGTGCCAGCAGTGAGCGGAAAACTGAAGCTTTCTTT	CASSERKTEAFF
TRBV19	TRBJ1-1	.	.	TGTGCCAGTAGTAGTCTTGTTTCTGAAGCTTTCTTT	CASSSLVSEAFF
TRBV24-1	TRBJ1-1	TRBD1	.	TGTGCCACCAGTGAGCATGGACAGGTGAACGAAGCTTTCTTT	CATSEHGQVNEAFF
TRBV4-3	TRBJ2-7	TRBD1	.	TGCGCCAGCAGCCAAGGAGGGACAGACTACGAGCAGTACTTC	CASSQGGTDYEQYF
TRBV7-9	TRBJ2-7	.	few	TGTGCCAGCAGCCGGACAGCGTTCTACGAGCAGTACTTC	CASSRTAFYEQYF
TRBV15	TRBJ2-3	.	.	TGTGCCACCAGCAGAGATCCCCCCTCTAGCACAGATACGCAGTATTTT	CATSRDPPSSTDTQYF
TRBV25-1	TRBJ2-5	TRBD2	.	TGTGCCAGCAGTGCCACTCGGACACGATCTTTAGCGGGGGGGCCTCGGGAGACCCAGTACTTC	CASSATRTRSLAGGPRETQYF
TRBV28	TRBJ1-5	.	.	TGTGCCAGCAGTCTAGGGAGGGGACAGCCCCAGCATTTT	CASSLGRGQPQHF
TRBV4-3	TRBJ2-5	TRBD2	.	TGCGCCAGCAGCCGCGGGGGGGGTGAGACCCAGTACTTC	CASSRGGGETQYF
TRBV11-2	TRBJ2-1	.	.	TGTGCCAGCAGCGGGCAGGGGTGGAGTGAGCAGTTCTTC	CASSGQGWSEQFF
TRBV6-2/TRBV6-3	TRBJ1-5	.	.	TGTGCCAGCAGCCGGATATTGGGGGCATTCGGTCAGCCCCAGCATTTT	CASSRILGAFGQPQHF
TRBV19	TRBJ1-2	.	.	TGTGCCAGTAGTAAGGACAGCAAAATTTACTATGGCTACACCTTC	CASSKDSKIYYGYTF
TRBV6-1	TRBJ2-7	.	large	TGTGCCAGCAGGCGGACGGACTTACTCTACGAGCAGTACTTC	CASRRTDLLYEQYF
TRBV2	TRBJ2-7	.	.	TGTGCCAGCAGTGCTCGCTCCTACGAGCAGTACTTC	CASSARSYEQYF
TRBV19	TRBJ2-2	.	few	TGTGCCAGTAGGGTGGAGAGGTACACCGGGGAGCTGTTTTTT	CASRVERYTGELFF
TRBV6-2/TRBV6-3	TRBJ1-5	.	.	TGTGCCAGCAGGGACCCCCCCTCACCGCCCCAGCATTTT	CASRDPPSPPQHF
TRBV29-1	TRBJ1-2	.	.	TGCAGCGTTGGGCAGAACTATGGCTACACCTTC	CSVGQNYGYTF
TRBV12-3/TRBV12-4	TRBJ2-5	TRBD2	.	TGTGCCAGCAGTGCTCCCAACTTAGCGGGACATCAAGAGACCCAGTACTTC	CASSAPNLAGHQETQYF
TRBV25-1	TRBJ2-3	TRBD2	.	TGTGCCAGCAGTGGGGGACTAGCGGGGGGGCCACAGTATTTT	CASSGGLAGGPQYF
TRBV20-1	TRBJ1-1	.	few	TGCAGTGCACCTGAAGCTTTCTTT	CSAPEAFF
TRBV7-2	TRBJ2-1	.	.	TGTGCCAGCAGCTCCTCTGTTTACAATGAGCAGTTCTTC	CASSSSVYNEQFF
TRBV28	TRBJ1-2	.	few	TGTGCCAGCAGAACCGACAACTATGGCTACACCTTC	CASRTDNYGYTF
TRBV20-1	TRBJ2-5	TRBD2	.	TGCAGTGCTAGGGCTAGCGGGGGCTTGGAGACCCAGTACTTC	CSARASGGLETQYF
TRBV7-8	TRBJ2-1	.	.	TGTGCCAGCAGCTTACTTGCGGTTGGACTAACCTACAATGAGCAGTTCTTC	CASSLLAVGLTYNEQFF